These T cell receptor beta chains were read from a single sample in a study of Ad26.COV2.S vaccination and SARS-CoV-2 variants. The protocol was immunoSEQ multiplex PCR, while the TCRdb copy is restricted to in-frame clones and leaves out a portion. This repertoire shows more than 120,000 clones, 86% found once; its top ten account for 5%. Sequencing was performed on peripheral blood, taken after recovery from COVID-19. The source of these receptors is a human donor who had recovered from COVID-19. CDR3s include the opening cysteine and the closing phenylalanine or tryptophan. Fields, in order: J gene, V gene, CDR3 protein.

TRBJ2-7 | TRBV9 | CASSVLPETYEQYF
TRBJ2-1 | TRBV5-4 | CASSTDNNNEQFF
TRBJ2-7 | TRBV6-5 | CASTLGGGSEQYF
TRBJ1-3 | TRBV5-5 | CASSFTDSGNTIYF
TRBJ2-7 | TRBV24-1 | CATATSGSYEQYF
TRBJ1-2 | TRBV18 | CASSPSTKSENYGYTF
TRBJ2-7 | TRBV5-1 | CASSLARFGQGMSYEQYF
TRBJ1-2 | TRBV19 | CASSIRGQTYGYTF
TRBJ2-1 | TRBV7-6 | CASSLAPDTPLFF
TRBJ2-3 | TRBV11-2 | CASSLSDRLADTQYF
TRBJ2-7 | TRBV11-2 | CASSLAPKAVSYEQYF
TRBJ1-5 | TRBV6-1 | CASSEAPGAAANQPQHF
TRBJ1-3 | TRBV21-1 | CASSKAGSRPNSGNTIYF
TRBJ2-3 | TRBV5-1 | CASSWDRITDTQYF
TRBJ1-1 | TRBV5-6 | CASSLGLVAEAFF
TRBJ2-1 | TRBV7-9 | CASSFGGPYNEQFF
TRBJ2-1 | TRBV19 | CASSILAGYNEQFF
TRBJ1-2 | TRBV28 | CASSSGRNYGYTF
TRBJ1-2 | TRBV4-3 | CASSLTVGGAAGYTF
TRBJ2-1 | TRBV2 | CASSEVRLAVYNEQFF
TRBJ2-3 | TRBV13 | CASSLYPVSTDTQYF
TRBJ2-7 | TRBV9 | CARRAGGPFVPSYEQYF
TRBJ1-1 | TRBV27 | CASSLSPSNEAFF
TRBJ2-4 | TRBV5-6 | CASSLVRRGRAWDIQYF
TRBJ1-1 | TRBV28 | CASSPFSEAFF
TRBJ1-4 | TRBV30 | CAWSVRGATNEKLFF
TRBJ2-1 | TRBV12-3/TRBV12-4 | CASSGGVYEQFF
TRBJ1-4 | TRBV28 | CASSYIGQGNEKLFF
TRBJ2-7 | TRBV28 | CASCGRPYEQYF
TRBJ1-1 | TRBV5-6 | CASSFELNTEAFF
TRBJ1-1 | TRBV11-2 | CASSLLNTEAFF
TRBJ1-1 | TRBV6-5 | CAIKQGAMNTEAFF
TRBJ2-3 | TRBV7-9 | CASPRGQGSWSTDTQYF
TRBJ1-5 | TRBV7-2 | CASSLNWQGGQPQHF
TRBJ2-4 | TRBV12-3/TRBV12-4 | CASSSMIRAASYF
TRBJ2-7 | TRBV27 | CASSIIPALGQLTYEQYF
TRBJ2-7 | TRBV11-2 | CASSLDLRAAGSYEQYF
TRBJ2-1 | TRBV28 | CASRSPTGEQFF
TRBJ2-3 | TRBV10-1 | CASSAGADTQYF
TRBJ1-1 | TRBV12-3/TRBV12-4 | CASSLVFGKEAFF